The next 20 T cell receptor beta chains were all read from a single sample in a study of cytomegalovirus exposure and HLA in healthy donors. The PCR had 60 Vbeta and 13 Jbeta primers. Assay: immunoSEQ multiplex PCR; the TCRdb copy retains only in-frame clones and omits some. The sample has around 67,000 clones, approximately 80% seen once. The sequenced sample was PBMCs. Receptor source: a man in his late teens or twenties in good health and CMV-seropositive.

The chain carries TRBV29-1 and TRBJ1-1; tentatively, D is TRBD1 (6 bases). The length of the CDR3 is 14 residues. Germline CDR1 reads SQVTM; CDR2 reads ANQGSEA. The CDR3 region is CNLLSRGRGTEAFF. As DNA, the CDR3 is TGCAACCTATTATCCAGGGGACGGGGCACTGAAGCTTTCTTT.

In DNA, the CDR3 is TGCACCCCGCCACAGGCTTGGCTCGGCTACACCTTC. Translated: CTPPQAWLGYTF. The rearrangement uses TRBV1 and TRBJ1-2; TRBD1 reflects the table's D call only, with no check against the DNA. TRBV1 is assigned pseudogene status. This CDR3 is 12 amino acids long.

The chain couples TRBV10-2 to TRBJ2-3; TRBD2 matches 10 bases. CDR3 length: 16 residues. Looked up from germline, CDR1 is WSHSY and CDR2 is SAAADI. V dropped 7 bases and J dropped 2; count of bases not matched to a gene: 9. CDR3 sequence (DNA): TGCGCCAGCACTCGAGGACTAGCGGAAGACACAGATACGCAGTATTTT. Amino acids: CASTRGLAEDTDTQYF.

The rearrangement links TRBV6-1 to TRBJ2-5; no clear D gene. V shed 11 bases and J shed 2 bases, with 15 bases lying between them. The CDR3 runs 13 residues. CDR1 and CDR2 (germline): MNHNS, SASEGT. The CDR3 sequence: CAGSEVPQETQYF. CDR3 coding DNA: TGTGCCGGATCTGAGGTCCCGCAAGAGACCCAGTACTTC.

This rearrangement joins TRBV4-2 to TRBJ2-3; 7 nucleotides align to TRBD2. V trimming: 3 bases; J trimming: 7 bases; junction bases outside the gene matches: 13. CDR1 is LGHNA, CDR2 YNFKEQ, per germline. The CDR3 is 16 residues long. CDR3: CASSQGGGRGGYTQYF. CDR3 in DNA: TGTGCCAGCAGCCAGGGGGGGGGAAGAGGCGGATATACGCAGTATTTT.

The chain links TRBV7-6 to TRBJ1-1; no clear D gene. V gave up 1 base and J gave up 0 bases, with 6 bases separating them. Germline-derived CDR1 and CDR2 are SGHVS and FNYEAQ. CDR3 length equals 14 residues. CDR3 sequence reads: CASSLGGMNTEAFF. The CDR3 coding sequence is TGTGCCAGCAGCTTAGGAGGGATGAACACTGAAGCTTTCTTT.

This rearrangement joins TRBV30 to TRBJ1-1; D is unclear. Germline V gene sequence: CDR1 GTSNPN, CDR2 SVGIG (reference sequence). The ends were cut back, 2 bases at V and 3 bases at J, with 19 bases in the middle. This CDR3 is built from 16 residues. The CDR3 is CAWSPLCVKADTEAFF. The CDR3 DNA reads TGTGCCTGGAGTCCTCTCTGCGTAAAAGCGGACACTGAAGCTTTCTTT.

The chain couples TRBV6-1 to TRBJ1-4, with 8 bases fitting TRBD1. The CDR3 length is 14 residues. Germline values: CDR1 MNHNS, CDR2 SASEGT. The junction had 7 bases not matched to a gene; V was cut back by 6 bases and J by 7 bases. CDR3 residues: CASRKDRAGEKLFF. CDR3 DNA: TGTGCCAGCAGAAAGGACAGGGCAGGTGAAAAACTGTTTTTT.

This CDR3 is CAWRATGTQPQHF. In DNA, the CDR3 is TGTGCCTGGAGAGCTACAGGGACCCAGCCCCAGCATTTT. This chain connects TRBV30 to TRBJ1-5; tentatively, D is TRBD1 (6 bases). V shed 3 bases and J shed 7 bases, with 13 bases lying between them. Germline V gene sequence: CDR1 GTSNPN, CDR2 SVGIG (reference sequence). The CDR3 totals 13 residues.

Remarks on this clone: The junction differs from germline at one of its ends, possibly a read error. J is TRBJ2-7 and V is TRBV4-2; 7 bases are a match to TRBD1. Germline-derived CDR1 and CDR2 are LGHNA and YNFKEQ. The length of the CDR3 is 13 residues. In nucleotides, the CDR3 is TGTGCCAGCAGACCAGGGGGTTCCTACGAGCAGCACTTC. It translates to CASRPGGSYEQHF.

The chain uses TRBV10-2 and TRBJ1-5, with TRBD1 matching over 11 bases. J gave up 4 bases and V 7 bases, and 9 bases lay outside the gene matches. Germline values: CDR1 WSHSY, CDR2 SAAADI. CDR3 length: 16 amino acids. The CDR3 sequence: CASNPDRGRNNQPQHF. The CDR3 DNA follows: TGCGCCAGCAACCCGGACAGGGGGCGAAATAATCAGCCCCAGCATTTT.

This chain joins TRBV29-1 and TRBJ1-2; the D gene is possibly TRBD1 (6 bases). Germline V lookup: CDR1 SQVTM, CDR2 ANQGSEA. With 4 bases removed from V and 8 bases from J, the gap between germline ends came to 17 bases. The CDR3 contains 13 residues. The CDR3: CSVVGGDGYGYTF. The CDR3, as DNA: TGCAGCGTTGTAGGGGGGGATGGCTACGGCTACACCTTC.

The V call is TRBV5-1, the J call TRBJ2-1; 12 bases agree with TRBD2. CDR1 is SGHRS and CDR2 is YFSETQ in the germline V gene. This CDR3 has 15 residues. J gave up 8 bases and V 5 bases, and 8 bases lay outside the gene matches. This CDR3 is CASSRLAGEVYEQFF. CDR3 in DNA: TGCGCCAGCAGTCGACTAGCGGGAGAGGTTTATGAGCAGTTCTTC.

J is TRBJ1-2 and V is TRBV5-1; D uncertain. The V gene's germline CDR1 is SGHRS and CDR2 YFSETQ. The V end was cut by 0 bases, the J end by 11 bases, with 11 bases between. The CDR3 loop spans 12 amino acids. This chain's CDR3 is CASSLDPGAYTF. The CDR3 DNA reads TGCGCCAGCAGCTTGGACCCGGGAGCTTACACCTTC.

The chain uses TRBV30 and TRBJ1-2; 7 nucleotides agree with TRBD1. This CDR3 is 14 amino acids long. Germline CDR1 reads GTSNPN; CDR2 reads SVGIG (reference sequence). V gave up 3 bases and J gave up 0 bases; unmatched junction bases: 4. The chain's CDR3 is CAWSGTAANYGYTF. The DNA for the CDR3 is TGTGCCTGGAGCGGGACAGCCGCTAACTATGGCTACACCTTC.

The genes are TRBV5-1 and TRBJ1-1, with a tentative D call TRBD1 (5 bases). V was trimmed by 3 bases and J by 3 bases, leaving 9 bases between them. CDR1 is SGHRS and CDR2 is YFSETQ in the germline V gene. This CDR3 has 13 residues. Here the CDR3 reads CASSSDSDTEAFF. The CDR3 bases are TGCGCCAGCAGCTCCGACAGCGACACTGAAGCTTTCTTT.

The chain couples TRBV6-5 to TRBJ1-2; TRBD1 matches at 7 bases. CDR3 length: 13 residues. Unmatched junction bases numbered 0, after V lost 2 bases and J lost 3 bases. The germline CDR1 and CDR2 sequences are MNHEY and SVGAGI. CDR3 bases: TGTGCCAGCAGTTACGACAGGGACTATGGCTACACCTTC. Protein: CASSYDRDYGYTF.

This chain links TRBV7-8 with TRBJ1-5; 7 positions match TRBD1. In germline, CDR1 is SGHVS, CDR2 FQNEAQ. This CDR3 is built from 15 residues. The V and J ends lost 5 bases and 9 bases, in that order; junction bases with no gene match: 13. The CDR3 reads CASSREQADRAPQHF. DNA of the CDR3: TGTGCCAGCAGCCGCGAACAGGCCGACAGGGCGCCCCAGCATTTT. Full variable domain (outside the CDR3, taken from reference TRBV7-8 and TRBJ1-5): GAGVSQSPRYKVAKRGQDVALRCDPISGHVSLFWYQQALGQGPEFLTYFQNEAQLDKSGLPSDRFFAERPEGSVSTLKIQRTQQEDSAVYLCASSREQADRAPQHFGDGTRLSIL.

V gene TRBV10-3 combines with J gene TRBJ2-3; D is perhaps TRBD2 (6 bases). Trimming left V 0 bases short and J 10 bases short, with 11 bases between. The length of the CDR3 is 13 residues. CDR1 and CDR2 from the germline V gene are ENHRY and SYGVKD. CDR3 sequence (DNA): TGTGCCATCAGTGAGTCGGACTACAATCCGCAGTATTTT. Translated: CAISESDYNPQYF.

This chain links TRBV7-9 with TRBJ2-2; 7 nucleotides line up with TRBD2. The CDR3 length is 17 residues. Germline CDR1 is SEHNR and CDR2 is FQNEAQ (reference sequence). Unmatched junction bases numbered 6, after V lost 2 bases and J lost 0 bases. The CDR3 nucleotides read TGTGCCAGCAGCTTACAGCGGGGAGGGCCGAACACCGGGGAGCTGTTTTTT. This gives the protein CASSLQRGGPNTGELFF. The full variable domain, rest sourced from reference TRBV7-9 and TRBJ2-2, is DTGVSQNPRHKITKRGQNVTFRCDPISEHNRLYWYRQTLGQGPEFLTYFQNEAQLEKSRLLSDRFSAERPKGSFSTLEIQRTEQGDSAMYLCASSLQRGGPNTGELFFGEGSRLTVL.